The TCR beta chain described here comes from a study of identical twins. Overall study findings and caveats: Zero-insertion analyses were open to partial confounding by invariant MAIT and iNKT cells. The abundant beta clonotypes from cord blood had fewer insertions, and memory repertoires had none of this. Beta out-of-frame twin sharing showed a weaker excess.

Trimming pared 5 bases from V and 0 bases from J, leaving 7 bases between. CDR1 DFQATT and CDR2 SNEGSKA come from the germline V gene (reference sequence). The CDR3 extends over 12 amino acids. TCRdb re-called the 5' RACE reads with MiXCR, one entry per CDR3 protein. The sample has 500,000 to 700,000 distinct CDR3 sequences, under 8.5% seen once. This clonotype was seen only a few times. Antigen unknown. These data also featured in a second study, about yellow fever vaccine responses in identical twins.

This TCR came from a woman aged 18 to 35 in good health. The sequenced sample consisted of PBMCs. The chain joins TRBV20-1 to TRBJ1-1; D is unresolved. The CDR3 bases are TGCAGTGCTTTCTTTATGAACACTGAAGCTTTCTTT. Encoded protein: CSAFFMNTEAFF.